A single sample is the source of the 7 T cell receptor beta chains below, sequenced in a study of blood T cell repertoires in COVID-19. Data came from immunoSEQ multiplex PCR; TCRdb stores just in-frame clones and leaves some out. The data show approximately 210,000 clones, around 88% seen once. The source material was peripheral blood. These receptor sequences come from a woman aged 45-60 years with acute or convalescent COVID-19.

The chain combines TRBV24-1 with TRBJ2-5; TRBD1 aligns across 8 bases. V lost 4 bases to trimming and J lost 1 base; unmatched junction nucleotides: 10. The CDR3 is made up of 17 amino acids. CDR1 and CDR2 (germline): KGHDR, SFDVKD. The CDR3 region has the DNA TGTGCCACCAGTGAATTCCAGGGGGCTGGACCCCAAGAGACCCAGTACTTC. As protein: CATSEFQGAGPQETQYF.

This chain connects TRBV7-9 to TRBJ1-4, with TRBD1 matching over 9 bases. Losses at the gene ends were 4 bases for V and 4 bases for J; bases not matched to a gene: 7. This CDR3 has 16 residues. The germline gives CDR1 SEHNR, CDR2 FQNEAQ (reference sequence). The DNA of the CDR3 is TGTGCCAGCAGCTCACGGGACAGGGCCGATAATGAAAAACTGTTTTTT. This translates into CASSSRDRADNEKLFF.

The chain links TRBV19 to TRBJ2-3, with D possibly TRBD1 on 6 matching bases. Germline V gene lookup returns CDR1 LNHDA and CDR2 SQIVND (reference sequence). Trimming pared 5 bases from V and 1 base from J, leaving 7 bases between. The CDR3 is 13 residues long. This CDR3 reads CASSQGRTDTQYF. For the CDR3, the DNA is TGTGCCAGTAGTCAGGGGCGCACAGATACGCAGTATTTT.

As concerns this clone: The same CDR3 is also encoded by other DNA sequences in this sample. The chain recombines TRBV11-3 with TRBJ2-1, with 11 positions matching TRBD2. The germline V gene has CDR1 SGHNT and CDR2 YENEEA. This CDR3 is built from 16 residues. V was clipped by 0 bases and J by 4 bases; unmatched bases: 2. DNA of the CDR3: TGTGCCAGCAGCTTAGAGGGGACTAGCGGATACAATGAGCAGTTCTTC. Encoded protein: CASSLEGTSGYNEQFF.

The chain joins TRBV28 to TRBJ1-6, with no clear D. The CDR3 consists of 14 residues. V was trimmed by 3 bases and J by 7 bases, leaving 10 bases between them. CDR1 is MDHEN, CDR2 SYDVKM, per germline. CDR3 region: CASSLHAGNSPLHF. In DNA, the CDR3 is TGTGCCAGCAGTTTGCATGCCGGGAATTCACCCCTCCACTTT.

V usage is TRBV4-2 and J usage is TRBJ1-4; 7 positions agree with TRBD1. The germline gives CDR1 LGHNA, CDR2 YNFKEQ. The CDR3 runs to 20 residues. V lost 1 base to trimming and J lost 0 bases; unmatched junction nucleotides: 14. The CDR3 DNA follows: TGTGCCAGCAGCCAAGCGAGACCGGGACAGCCTCATGCAACTAATGAAAAACTGTTTTTT. This gives the protein CASSQARPGQPHATNEKLFF.

The chain joins TRBV7-8 to TRBJ2-7; 9 positions agree with TRBD1. Trimming cost V 8 bases and J 1 base; bases outside gene matches: 12. The CDR3 contains 16 residues. CDR1 and CDR2 (germline): SGHVS, FQNEAQ. CDR3 loop: CASGAPGQGVSYEQYF. CDR3 in DNA: TGTGCCAGCGGCGCACCGGGACAGGGAGTTTCCTACGAGCAGTACTTC.